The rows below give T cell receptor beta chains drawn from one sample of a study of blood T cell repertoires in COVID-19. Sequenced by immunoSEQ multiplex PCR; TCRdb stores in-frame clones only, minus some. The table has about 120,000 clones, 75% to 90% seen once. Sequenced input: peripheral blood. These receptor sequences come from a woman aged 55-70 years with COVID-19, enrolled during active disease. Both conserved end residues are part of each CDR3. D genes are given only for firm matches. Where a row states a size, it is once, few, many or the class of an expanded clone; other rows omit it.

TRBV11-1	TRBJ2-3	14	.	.	TGTGCCAGCAGCTTTTCTGGGGGGTTGGATACGCAGTATTTT	CASSFSGGLDTQYF
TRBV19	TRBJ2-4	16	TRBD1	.	TGTGCCAGTAGGGGGGACAGGGAGTTTGCCAAAAACATTCAGTACTTC	CASRGDREFAKNIQYF
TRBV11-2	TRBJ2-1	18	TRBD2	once	TGTGCCAGCAGCCCGCGGAGGGGGACTAGCGGGGGACAGAATGAGCAGTTCTTC	CASSPRRGTSGGQNEQFF
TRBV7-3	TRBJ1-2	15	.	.	TGTGCCAGCAGCTTATCGGGGGGCGGCAACTATGGCTACACCTTC	CASSLSGGGNYGYTF
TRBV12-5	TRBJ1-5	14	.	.	TGTGCTAGTGGTTGGGGCGGGGGTAATCAGCCCCAGCATTTT	CASGWGGGNQPQHF
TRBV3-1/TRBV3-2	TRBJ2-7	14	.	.	TGTGCCAGCAGCCAAGAAGGGCAGGGGGGCGAGCAGTACTTC	CASSQEGQGGEQYF
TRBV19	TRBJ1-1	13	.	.	TGTGCCAGTAGTATGGGCTTTCCGACTGAAGCTTTCTTT	CASSMGFPTEAFF
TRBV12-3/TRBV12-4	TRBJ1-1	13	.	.	TGTGCCAGCAGTCGCAGGGGAGGGACTGAAGCTTTCTTT	CASSRRGGTEAFF
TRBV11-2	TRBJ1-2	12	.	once	TGTGCCAGCAGCGCGTATAACTATGGCTACACCTTC	CASSAYNYGYTF
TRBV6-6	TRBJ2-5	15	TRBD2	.	TGTGCCAGCAGTTACGCCCAGCGGGGTTGGGAGACCCAGTACTTC	CASSYAQRGWETQYF
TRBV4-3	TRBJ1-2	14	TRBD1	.	TGCGCCAGCAGCCAAGATTATGGGACAGGGTCCTACACCTTC	CASSQDYGTGSYTF
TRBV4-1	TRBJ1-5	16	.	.	TGCGCCAGCAGCCAAACCTCAGGGTACAGCAATCAGCCCCAGCATTTT	CASSQTSGYSNQPQHF
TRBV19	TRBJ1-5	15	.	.	TGTGCCAGTAGCGAAATGGGAGGGGGGAATCAGCCCCAGCATTTT	CASSEMGGGNQPQHF
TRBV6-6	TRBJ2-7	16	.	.	TGTGCCAGCAGTTACATAACAGGGCCATCAAACTACGAGCAGTACTTC	CASSYITGPSNYEQYF
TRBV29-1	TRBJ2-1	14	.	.	TGCAGCGTTGACTCTAGGCGGCGTGGCAATGAGCAGTTCTTC	CSVDSRRRGNEQFF
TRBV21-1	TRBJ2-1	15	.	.	TGTGCCAGCAGCAAATGGACGGGGGGATACAATGAGCAGTTCTTC	CASSKWTGGYNEQFF
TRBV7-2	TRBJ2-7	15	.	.	TGTGCCAGCAGCCGCACAGGGATGGGGTCCTACGAGCAGTACTTC	CASSRTGMGSYEQYF
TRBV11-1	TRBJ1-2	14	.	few	TGTGCCAGCAGCTTTCAGGACGGGATTTATGGCTACACCTTC	CASSFQDGIYGYTF
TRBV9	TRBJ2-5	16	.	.	TGTGCCAGCAGCAGGGGTAAGGGGACTTACCAAGAGACCCAGTACTTC	CASSRGKGTYQETQYF
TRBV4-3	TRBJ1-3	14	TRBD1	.	TGCGCCAGCAACGAGGGACAGGGGATGGACACCATATATTTT	CASNEGQGMDTIYF
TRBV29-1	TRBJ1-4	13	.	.	TGCAGCGTTGGAGCAGGGTTTAATGAAAAACTGTTTTTT	CSVGAGFNEKLFF
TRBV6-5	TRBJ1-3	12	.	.	TGTGCCAGCACTACCGGAGAGGGGGCCATATATTTT	CASTTGEGAIYF
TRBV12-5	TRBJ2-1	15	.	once	TGTGCTAGTGTCCTAGGGGCCGACAACGACAATGAGCAGTTCTTC	CASVLGADNDNEQFF
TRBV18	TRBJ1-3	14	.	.	TGTGCCAGCTCACGAACAGGGCCTGGAAACACCATATATTTT	CASSRTGPGNTIYF
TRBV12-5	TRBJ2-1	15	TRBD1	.	TGTGCTAGTTCCGGGACAGGGGGTTTCTACAATGAGCAGTTCTTC	CASSGTGGFYNEQFF
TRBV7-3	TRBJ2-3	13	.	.	TGTGCCAGCAGCTTAACGGGCAGGAATACGCAGTATTTT	CASSLTGRNTQYF